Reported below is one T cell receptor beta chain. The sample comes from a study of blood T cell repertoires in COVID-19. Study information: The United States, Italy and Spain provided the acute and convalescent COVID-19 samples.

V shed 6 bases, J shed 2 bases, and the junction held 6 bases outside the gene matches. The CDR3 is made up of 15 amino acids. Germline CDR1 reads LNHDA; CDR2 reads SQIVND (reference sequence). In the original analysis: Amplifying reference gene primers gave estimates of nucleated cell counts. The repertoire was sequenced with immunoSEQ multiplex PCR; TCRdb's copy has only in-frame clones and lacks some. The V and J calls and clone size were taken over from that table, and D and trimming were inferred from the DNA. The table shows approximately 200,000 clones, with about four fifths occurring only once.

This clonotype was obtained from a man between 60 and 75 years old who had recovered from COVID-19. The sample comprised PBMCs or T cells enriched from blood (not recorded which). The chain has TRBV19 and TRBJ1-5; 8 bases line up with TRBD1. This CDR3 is CASSESQGGNQPQHF. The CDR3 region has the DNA TGTGCCAGTAGCGAATCACAGGGGGGCAATCAGCCCCAGCATTTT.